This record covers a single TCR beta chain. The sample originates from a study of blood T cell repertoires in COVID-19. Sequenced by immunoSEQ multiplex PCR; TCRdb stores in-frame clones only, minus some. The sample yields a few hundred thousand clones, approximately 90% seen once. The CDR3 contains 15 residues. Trimming left V 5 bases short and J 5 bases short, with 16 bases between. The V gene's germline CDR1 is SEHNR and CDR2 FQNEAQ (reference sequence). The sample was peripheral blood. The TCR comes from a man younger than 35 with COVID-19, enrolled during active disease. The chain is built from TRBV7-9 and TRBJ2-1; perhaps TRBD1 as D (5 bases). Here the CDR3 DNA reads TGTGCCAGCAGCCCAGTCAGACAGCGAAACAATGAGCAGTTCTTC. This codes for CASSPVRQRNNEQFF. Looking up the rest from reference TRBV7-9 and TRBJ2-1 gives the full variable domain: DTGVSQNPRHKITKRGQNVTFRCDPISEHNRLYWYRQTLGQGPEFLTYFQNEAQLEKSRLLSDRFSAERPKGSFSTLEIQRTEQGDSAMYLCASSPVRQRNNEQFFGPGTRLTVL.